One and the same sample provided the 5 T cell receptor beta chains below, sequenced in a study of cytotoxic CD8 clonotypes in ibrutinib-treated CLL. Only in-frame clones appear in the TCRdb table, and some are missing; sequencing was by immunoSEQ multiplex PCR. The sample lists about 140,000 clones, 65% to 85% occurring once. The input for sequencing was PBMCs, taken after 36 months of ibrutinib treatment. The receptor source for this set is a human donor with chronic lymphocytic leukemia.

This chain's CDR3 is CASSLTAGAYSNQPQHF. CDR3 in DNA: TGTGCCAGCAGCTTAACCGCAGGGGCTTATAGCAATCAGCCCCAGCATTTT. The chain carries TRBV7-6 and TRBJ1-5, with a weak D call TRBD1 (6 bases). Trimming left V 2 bases short and J 0 bases short, with 14 bases between. The CDR3 loop spans 17 amino acids. Per the germline V gene, CDR1 is SGHVS and CDR2 is FNYEAQ.

The V call is TRBV5-8, the J call TRBJ2-2; D gene unclear. V lost 6 bases to trimming and J lost 6 bases, with 6 bases between them. There are 11 residues in the CDR3. In germline, CDR1 is SGHTS, CDR2 YDEGEE. CDR3 coding DNA: TGTGCCAGCACCGGGCCCGGGGAGCTGTTTTTT. This encodes CASTGPGELFF.

The chain has TRBV9 and TRBJ2-7; 7 bases fit TRBD2. The germline V gene has CDR1 SGDLS and CDR2 YYNGEE. With 0 bases clipped from V and 1 base from J, the junction kept 7 bases outside the gene matches. The CDR3 length is 16 residues. The CDR3 sequence is CASSVASAGPSYEQYF. In DNA, the CDR3 is TGTGCCAGCAGCGTAGCCTCAGCGGGGCCATCCTACGAGCAGTACTTC.

The chain employs TRBV11-2 and TRBJ2-3; the match to TRBD2 covers 11 bases. The CDR3 has 18 amino acids. The germline V gene has CDR1 SGHAT and CDR2 FQNNGV. Trimming at V came to 1 base and at J to 2 bases, leaving 8 bases not matched to a gene. The CDR3 bases are TGTGCCAGCAGCTTAGGAATGACTAGCGGGACCCCCACAGATACGCAGTATTTT. Its protein is CASSLGMTSGTPTDTQYF.

The chain carries TRBV30 and TRBJ2-1; TRBD1 is a possible D gene (5 bases). The CDR3 length is 13 residues. The germline V and J ends were trimmed by 2 bases and 3 bases, with 8 bases remaining between them. Per germline, CDR1 GTSNPN and CDR2 SVGIG (reference sequence). The CDR3 here is CAWSIDSYNEQFF. The CDR3 DNA follows: TGTGCCTGGAGTATCGACAGCTACAATGAGCAGTTCTTC.